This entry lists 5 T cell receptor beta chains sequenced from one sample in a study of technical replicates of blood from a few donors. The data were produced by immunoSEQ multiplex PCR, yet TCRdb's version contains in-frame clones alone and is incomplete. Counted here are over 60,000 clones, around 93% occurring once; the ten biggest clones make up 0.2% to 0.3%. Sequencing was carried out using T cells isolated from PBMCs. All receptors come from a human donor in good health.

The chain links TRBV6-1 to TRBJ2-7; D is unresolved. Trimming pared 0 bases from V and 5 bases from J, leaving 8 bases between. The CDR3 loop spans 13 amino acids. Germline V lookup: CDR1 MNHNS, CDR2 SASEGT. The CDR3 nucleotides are TGTGCCAGCAGTGAAGCCACCGAGGACGAGCAGTACTTC. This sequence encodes CASSEATEDEQYF.

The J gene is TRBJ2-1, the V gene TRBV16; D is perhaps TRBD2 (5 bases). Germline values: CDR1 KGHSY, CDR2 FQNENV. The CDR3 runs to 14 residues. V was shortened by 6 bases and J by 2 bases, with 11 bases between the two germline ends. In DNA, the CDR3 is TGTGCCAGCAGTAGTTCCGGGACCTACAATGAGCAGTTCTTC. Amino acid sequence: CASSSSGTYNEQFF.

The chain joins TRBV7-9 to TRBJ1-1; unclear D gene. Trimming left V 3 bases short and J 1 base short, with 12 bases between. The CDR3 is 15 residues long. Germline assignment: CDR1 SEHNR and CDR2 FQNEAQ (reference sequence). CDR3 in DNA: TGTGCCAGCAGCTTCATGGGTCGGGGGAACACTGAAGCTTTCTTT. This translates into CASSFMGRGNTEAFF.

The CDR3 here is CASSPLTGLITDTQYF. CDR3 sequence (DNA): TGTGCCAGCAGCCCCCTGACAGGGCTTATCACAGATACGCAGTATTTT. This chain connects TRBV11-2 to TRBJ2-3; the match to TRBD1 covers 7 bases. Unmatched junction bases numbered 10, after V lost 5 bases and J lost 2 bases. The CDR3 runs 16 residues. CDR1 SGHAT and CDR2 FQNNGV come from the germline V gene.

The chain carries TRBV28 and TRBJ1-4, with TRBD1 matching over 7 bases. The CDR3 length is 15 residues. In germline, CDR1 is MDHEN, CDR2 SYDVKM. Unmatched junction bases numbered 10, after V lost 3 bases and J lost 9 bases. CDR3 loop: CASSFLGQPIQKLFF. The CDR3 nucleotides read TGTGCCAGCAGTTTCCTGGGACAGCCTATTCAAAAACTGTTTTTT.